The 7 T cell receptor beta chains below all came from one sample that was sequenced in a study of blood T cell repertoires in COVID-19. The repertoire was sequenced with immunoSEQ multiplex PCR; TCRdb's copy has only in-frame clones and lacks some. The data hold about 74,000 clones, with 75% observed a single time. What was sequenced was peripheral blood. The receptor set was obtained from a man between 65 and 85 years old with acute or convalescent COVID-19.

This chain connects TRBV7-2 to TRBJ2-2; D is unresolved. Germline CDR1 SGHTA, CDR2 FQGNSA. This CDR3 is 13 amino acids long. V lost 4 bases and J 4 bases, leaving 7 bases between the germline ends. The CDR3 is CASSSLSTGELFF. The CDR3 bases are TGTGCCAGCAGCTCCCTAAGCACCGGGGAGCTGTTTTTT.

The chain recombines TRBV28 with TRBJ1-4; D unresolved. The V end lost 9 bases, the J end lost 2 bases, and 10 bases lay between the germline ends. The CDR3 totals 13 residues. Germline V gives CDR1 MDHEN, CDR2 SYDVKM. CDR3 nucleotides: TGTGCCAGTCTGGGAGGGACTAATGAAAAACTGTTTTTT. Amino acid sequence: CASLGGTNEKLFF.

This clone was seen once. The chain uses TRBV7-3 and TRBJ2-1, with 9 bases fitting TRBD2. After removal of 5 bases from V and 5 bases from J, the junction contained 7 bases not matched to a gene. The CDR3 sequence is 15 residues long. The germline V gene has CDR1 SGHTA and CDR2 FQGTGA. Written as DNA, the CDR3 is TGTGCCAGCAGCCAGGGGACTAGCTGGAACAATGAGCAGTTCTTC. It codes for CASSQGTSWNNEQFF. The full variable domain, completed using reference TRBV7-3 and TRBJ2-1, is GAGVSQTPSNKVTEKGKYVELRCDPISGHTALYWYRQSLGQGPEFLIYFQGTGAADDSGLPNDRFFAVRPEGSVSTLKIQRTERGDSAVYLCASSQGTSWNNEQFFGPGTRLTVL.

This chain links TRBV2 with TRBJ1-4, with 9 bases that match TRBD1. Germline-derived CDR1 and CDR2 are SNHLY and FYNNEI. CDR3 length equals 14 residues. V gave up 5 bases and J gave up 5 bases; unmatched junction bases: 3. In DNA form, the CDR3 reads TGTGCCAGCAGTCTAGACAGGGGGAATGAAAAACTGTTTTTT. Translating gives CASSLDRGNEKLFF.

This chain's CDR3 is CASSLAQGRREQYF. In DNA form, the CDR3 reads TGCGCCAGCAGCTTAGCACAGGGGAGAAGGGAGCAGTACTTC. The chain recombines TRBV5-1 with TRBJ2-7; 7 bases are a match to TRBD1. Looked up from germline, CDR1 is SGHRS and CDR2 is YFSETQ. The CDR3 has 14 residues. With V trimmed by 2 bases and J by 7 bases, 9 bases remained unmatched.

This rearrangement joins TRBV28 to TRBJ2-1, with 12 bases lining up with TRBD2. The CDR3 length is 14 residues. Germline CDR1 reads MDHEN; CDR2 reads SYDVKM. V lost 3 bases to trimming and J lost 7 bases; unmatched junction nucleotides: 1. The CDR3 reads CASSFTSGGNEQFF. CDR3 DNA: TGTGCCAGCAGTTTCACTAGCGGGGGGAATGAGCAGTTCTTC.

This rearrangement joins TRBV5-4 to TRBJ1-2; TRBD1 matches at 8 bases. V shed 4 bases and J 4 bases; nucleotides not matched to a gene: 6. Germline-derived CDR1 and CDR2 are SGHNT and YYREEE (reference sequence). The CDR3 extends over 14 amino acids. The CDR3 DNA sequence: TGTGCCAGCAGCGGGACAGGCTTCTCCTATGGCTACACCTTC. This sequence encodes CASSGTGFSYGYTF.